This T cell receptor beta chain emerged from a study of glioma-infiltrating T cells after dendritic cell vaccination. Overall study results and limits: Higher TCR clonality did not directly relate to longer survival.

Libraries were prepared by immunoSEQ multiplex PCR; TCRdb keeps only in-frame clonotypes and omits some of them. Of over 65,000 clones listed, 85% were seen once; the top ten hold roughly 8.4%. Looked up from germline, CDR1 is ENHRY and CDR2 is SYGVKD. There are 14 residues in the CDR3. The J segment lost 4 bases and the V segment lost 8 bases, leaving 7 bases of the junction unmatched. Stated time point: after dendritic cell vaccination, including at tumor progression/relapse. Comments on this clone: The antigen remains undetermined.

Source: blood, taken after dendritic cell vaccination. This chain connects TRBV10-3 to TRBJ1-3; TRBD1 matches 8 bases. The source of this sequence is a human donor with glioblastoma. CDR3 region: CAIGQGRGGNTIYF. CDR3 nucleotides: TGTGCCATCGGACAGGGCCGAGGAGGAAACACCATATATTTT.